This T cell receptor (beta chain) was documented in a study of blood T cell repertoires in COVID-19 (dated by TCRdb to the early 2020s). Looking at the study overall: Samples from collaborators originated in the United States, Italy and Spain and spanned both the acute and convalescent phases of COVID-19. The prospective study material was composed of cDNA or gDNA derived from T cells, B-cell-depleted T cells, or PBMCs. Deeply sampled blood TCRbeta repertoires from subjects exposed to, actively infected with, or recovered from COVID-19 were included in the dataset. A freely available public database, intended as a resource for researchers studying the immune response to SARS-CoV-2, is where the repertoires were released. The samples were drawn from two sources: the first 160 participants of the ongoing ImmuneRACE study, and 1,254 subjects contributed by 6 global collaborators. A de-identified subject ID, COVID-19 status, age in years and sex were almost always included in the sample metadata. Where available, HLA class I and class II types were obtained from metadata supplied by the sample provider rather than from assay-based typing.

Note on this clone: What antigen it recognizes has not been identified. It has no much larger one-base neighbor in the sample; base qualities were not kept.

TCRbeta CDR3 regions were amplified from genomic DNA by means of the immunoSEQ Assay, a bias-controlled multiplex PCR. Per the authors' processing: Within the assay, amplification of reference gene primers was used to estimate how many nucleated cells each sample contained. To quantify the absolute abundance of each unique TCRbeta CDR3 rearrangement, sequence reads were collapsed and filtered. For each sample, productive Simpson clonality was calculated by taking the square root of Simpson's diversity index across productive rearrangements. TCRdb carries this immuneACCESS record with in-frame sequences only. Its versions omit some clonotypes, under half of them owing to an unresolved V gene in the studies checked, with the rest unexplained. That table furnishes V, J and clone size, whereas the DNA furnished D and trimming. This sample has about 170,000 clones in its table, and about 74% of those were observed once. The ten biggest clones cover around 3% of the sample.

Overall results and qualifications from the work: The amount of clinical and demographic metadata varied by source and participant and was provided uncurated.

The collaborating institutions used their own protocols to collect whole blood in K2EDTA tubes. For TCRbeta analysis, collaborators shipped samples in one of three forms: frozen whole blood, isolated PBMCs, or DNA extracted from either of those sample types. This TCR came from a woman aged 80 or over with acute or convalescent COVID-19. Sequenced input: peripheral blood.

CDR3 reads: CASSLRQTLNTGELFF. The sequence in DNA is TGCGCCAGCAGCTTGCGCCAGACACTGAACACCGGGGAGCTGTTTTTT. The rearrangement joined TRBV5-1 to TRBJ2-2, with no reliable assignment of the D segment. Based on the germline V gene, the CDR1 and CDR2 sequences are SGHRS and YFSETQ. Its CDR3 holds 16 amino acids, cysteine through phenylalanine. The read is trimmed to its CDR3 DNA, 48 bases read in frame from base 1. The V end loses 1 base and the J end loses 1 base, and a stretch of 11 bases separates them.